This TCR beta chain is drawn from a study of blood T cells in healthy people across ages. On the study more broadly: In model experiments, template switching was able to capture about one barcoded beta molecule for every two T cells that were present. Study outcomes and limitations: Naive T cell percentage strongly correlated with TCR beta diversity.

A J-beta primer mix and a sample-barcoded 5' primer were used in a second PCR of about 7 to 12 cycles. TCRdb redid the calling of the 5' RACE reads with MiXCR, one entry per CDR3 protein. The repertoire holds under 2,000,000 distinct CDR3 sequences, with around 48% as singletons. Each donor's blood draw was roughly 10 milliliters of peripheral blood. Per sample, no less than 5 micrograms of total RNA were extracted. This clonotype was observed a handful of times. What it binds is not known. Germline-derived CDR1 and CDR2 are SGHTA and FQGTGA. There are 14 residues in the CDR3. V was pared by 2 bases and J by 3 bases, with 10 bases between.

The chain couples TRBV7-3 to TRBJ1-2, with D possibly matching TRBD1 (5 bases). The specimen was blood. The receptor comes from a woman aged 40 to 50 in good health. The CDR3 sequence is CASSLGGEDYGYTF. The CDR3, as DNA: TGTGCCAGCAGCTTAGGGGGGGAAGACTATGGCTACACCTTC.